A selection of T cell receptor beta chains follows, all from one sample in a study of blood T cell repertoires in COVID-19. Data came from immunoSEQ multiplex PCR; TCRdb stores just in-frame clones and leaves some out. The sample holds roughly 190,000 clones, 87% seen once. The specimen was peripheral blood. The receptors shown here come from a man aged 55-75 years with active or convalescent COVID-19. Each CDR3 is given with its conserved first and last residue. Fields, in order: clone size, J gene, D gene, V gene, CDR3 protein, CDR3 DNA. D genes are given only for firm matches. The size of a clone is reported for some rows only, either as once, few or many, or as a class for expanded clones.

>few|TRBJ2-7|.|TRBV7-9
CASSLQGLVQYF
TGTGCCAGCAGCTTACAGGGTTTGGTACAGTACTTC
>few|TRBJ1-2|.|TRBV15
CATRLGTYYGYTF
TGTGCCACCCGTCTAGGGACATACTATGGCTACACCTTC
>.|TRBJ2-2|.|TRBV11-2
CASSLDQGLTGELFF
TGTGCCAGCAGCTTGGACCAGGGGCTCACCGGGGAGCTGTTTTTT
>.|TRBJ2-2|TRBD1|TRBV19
CASSIGLRGQGNTGELFF
TGTGCCAGTAGTATAGGTCTCCGGGGACAGGGGAACACCGGGGAGCTGTTTTTT
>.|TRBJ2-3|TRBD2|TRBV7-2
CASRSPAGGSPDTQYF
TGTGCCAGCAGGTCCCCGGCCGGGGGGTCACCAGATACGCAGTATTTT
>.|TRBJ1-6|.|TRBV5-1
CASSSELGWALHF
TGCGCCAGCAGCAGCGAGTTAGGCTGGGCCCTCCACTTT
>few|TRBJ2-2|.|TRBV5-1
CASRAGGPLGTGELFF
TGCGCCAGCAGAGCTGGGGGCCCCTTGGGTACCGGGGAGCTGTTTTTT
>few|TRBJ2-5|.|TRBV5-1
CASSLSPGQETQYF
TGCGCCAGCAGCTTGTCCCCAGGGCAAGAGACCCAGTACTTC
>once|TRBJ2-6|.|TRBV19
CASETGSVHVGANVLTF
TGTGCCAGTGAGACAGGTTCGGTGCATGTAGGGGCCAACGTCCTGACTTTC
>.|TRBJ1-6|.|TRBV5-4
CASSLDLGPGNSPLHF
TGTGCCAGCAGCTTGGATCTGGGGCCAGGAAATTCACCCCTCCACTTT
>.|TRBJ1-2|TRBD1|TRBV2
CASSENGRGLYGYTF
TGTGCCAGCAGTGAAAACGGCAGGGGGCTCTATGGCTACACCTTC
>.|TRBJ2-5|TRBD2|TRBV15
CATSRVASGGQETQYF
TGTGCCACCAGCAGAGTGGCTAGCGGGGGTCAGGAGACCCAGTACTTC
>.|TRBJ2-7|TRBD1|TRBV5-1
CASSLAGTGYTYEQYF
TGCGCCAGCAGCTTGGCCGGGACAGGGTATACCTACGAGCAGTACTTC
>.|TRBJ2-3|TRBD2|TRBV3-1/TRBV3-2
CASSQAFGTSGISTDTQYF
TGTGCCAGCAGCCAAGCGTTCGGGACTAGCGGTATTAGCACAGATACGCAGTATTTT
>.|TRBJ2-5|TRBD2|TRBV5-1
CASSSGLAGSQETQYF
TGCGCCAGCAGCTCAGGACTAGCGGGGTCCCAAGAGACCCAGTACTTC
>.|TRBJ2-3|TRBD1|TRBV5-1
CASSSGQGTDTQYF
TGCGCCAGCAGCAGTGGACAGGGCACAGATACGCAGTATTTT
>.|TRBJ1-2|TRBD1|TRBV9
CASSAAGGSYGYTF
TGTGCCAGCAGCGCCGCAGGGGGCAGCTATGGCTACACCTTC
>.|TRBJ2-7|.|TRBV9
CASSSDSSSYEQYF
TGTGCCAGCAGCTCCGACTCTAGCTCCTACGAGCAGTACTTC
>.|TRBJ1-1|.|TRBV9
CASSVEEGQSEAFF
TGTGCCAGCAGCGTAGAGGAAGGACAGTCTGAAGCTTTCTTT
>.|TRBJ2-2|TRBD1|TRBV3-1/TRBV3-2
CASSDSGTGRLAGELFF
TGTGCCAGCAGCGACTCCGGGACAGGACGTTTGGCCGGGGAGCTGTTTTTT
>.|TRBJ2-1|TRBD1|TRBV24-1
CATSNSGTGMGEQFF
TGTGCCACCAGTAACTCCGGGACAGGGATGGGTGAGCAGTTCTTC
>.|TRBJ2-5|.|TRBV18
CASSKAVQETQYF
TGTGCCAGCTCAAAAGCGGTACAAGAGACCCAGTACTTC
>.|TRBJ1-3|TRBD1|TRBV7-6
CASSLTGQGSGNTIYF
TGTGCCAGCAGCTTAACCGGACAGGGTTCTGGAAACACCATATATTTT
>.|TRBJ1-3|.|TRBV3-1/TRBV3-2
CASSPRESGNTIYF
TGTGCCAGCAGCCCCCGGGAGAGCGGAAACACCATATATTTT
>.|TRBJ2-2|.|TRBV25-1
CASSGQLLTGELFF
TGTGCCAGCAGCGGACAGCTTCTCACCGGGGAGCTGTTTTTT
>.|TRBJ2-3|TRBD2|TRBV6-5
CASTDSGGGDTQYF
TGTGCCAGCACCGATAGCGGGGGGGGAGATACGCAGTATTTT
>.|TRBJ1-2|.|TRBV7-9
CASSGPDRNYGYTF
TGTGCCAGCAGCGGACCCGACAGGAACTATGGCTACACCTTC
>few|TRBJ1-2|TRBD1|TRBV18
CASSPRTGISNYGYTF
TGTGCCAGCTCACCGCGGACAGGGATTTCTAACTATGGCTACACCTTC
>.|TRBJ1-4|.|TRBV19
CASSRAESTNEKLFF
TGTGCCAGTAGCCGTGCCGAGTCTACTAATGAAAAACTGTTTTTT
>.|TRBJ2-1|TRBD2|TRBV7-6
CASSGGLGSYNEQFF
TGTGCCAGCAGCGGAGGACTAGGATCCTACAATGAGCAGTTCTTC
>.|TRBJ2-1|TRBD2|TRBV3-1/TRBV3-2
CASNLAGGSYNEQFF
TGTGCCAGCAACCTAGCGGGGGGTTCCTACAATGAGCAGTTCTTC
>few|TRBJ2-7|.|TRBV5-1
CASTSSGASAYEQYF
TGCGCCAGCACCTCTTCGGGAGCGAGTGCCTACGAGCAGTACTTC
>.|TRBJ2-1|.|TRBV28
CASASGGGTYNEQFF
TGTGCCAGCGCCTCCGGTGGCGGGACGTACAATGAGCAGTTCTTC
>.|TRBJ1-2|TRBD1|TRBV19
CASSRWTGDYGYTF
TGTGCCAGTAGTAGGTGGACAGGAGACTATGGCTACACCTTC
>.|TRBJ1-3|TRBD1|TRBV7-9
CASSLWDRGGNTIYF
TGTGCCAGCAGCTTATGGGACAGGGGAGGAAACACCATATATTTT
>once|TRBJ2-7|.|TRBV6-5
CASSWAGLILHEQYF
TGTGCCAGCAGTTGGGCAGGGTTGATCCTCCACGAGCAGTACTTC
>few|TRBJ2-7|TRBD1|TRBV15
CATRGEGTGGAYEQYF
TGTGCCACCAGGGGGGAAGGGACAGGGGGCGCCTACGAGCAGTACTTC
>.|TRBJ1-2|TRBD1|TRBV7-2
CASSLAAQGAFGYTF
TGTGCCAGCAGCTTAGCAGCACAGGGGGCCTTTGGCTACACCTTC
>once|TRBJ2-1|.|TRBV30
CAWSLRNEQFF
TGTGCCTGGAGTCTGAGGAATGAGCAGTTCTTC
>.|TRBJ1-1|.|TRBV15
CATSRQSITNTEAFF
TGTGCCACCAGCAGGCAATCGATAACTAACACTGAAGCTTTCTTT
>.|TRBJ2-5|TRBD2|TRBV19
CASSMRAGGPFGETQYF
TGTGCCAGTAGTATGAGAGCGGGGGGGCCATTTGGAGAGACCCAGTACTTC
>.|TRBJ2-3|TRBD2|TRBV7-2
CASSDGLAASTDTQYF
TGTGCCAGCAGTGACGGACTAGCGGCTAGCACAGATACGCAGTATTTT
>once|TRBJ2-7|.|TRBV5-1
CASSFQPGIGYEQYF
TGCGCCAGCAGCTTTCAACCGGGAATAGGCTACGAGCAGTACTTC
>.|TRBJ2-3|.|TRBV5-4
CASSLVTRQGLTDTQYF
TGTGCCAGCAGCTTGGTAACCAGACAGGGACTCACAGATACGCAGTATTTT
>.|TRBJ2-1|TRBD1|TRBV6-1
CASSDTSGTALGEQFF
TGTGCCAGCAGTGATACATCCGGGACAGCATTAGGTGAGCAGTTCTTC
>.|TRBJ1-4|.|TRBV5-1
CASSLGTDNEKLFF
TGCGCCAGCAGCTTGGGGACAGATAATGAAAAACTGTTTTTT
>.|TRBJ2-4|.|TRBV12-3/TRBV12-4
CASSVGQKNIQYF
TGTGCCAGCAGTGTAGGACAGAAAAACATTCAGTACTTC
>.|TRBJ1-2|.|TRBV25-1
CASSEWGTNYGYTF
TGTGCCAGCAGTGAATGGGGGACAAACTATGGCTACACCTTC